This T cell receptor (beta chain) was captured by sequencing in a study of radiotherapy plus CTLA-4 blockade in lung cancer. Study-wide context: Across the patients, objective responses occurred in more than 15%, and disease control in 30% to 40%.

Assay: immunoSEQ multiplex PCR; the TCRdb copy retains only in-frame clones and omits some. This table holds 50,000 to 65,000 clones, roughly four fifths found once. This clone was seen only a few times. Patients with chemo-refractory metastatic non-small-cell lung cancer received focal radiation plus CTLA-4 blockade with ipilimumab. The CDR3 is 12 residues long. Germline V gene sequence: CDR1 SNHLY, CDR2 FYNNEI. The gene calls are TRBV2 and TRBJ2-5; the match to TRBD1 covers 7 bases. Gene TRBJ2-7 matches the end of the DNA better, so the J call may be wrong. Here the sequenced sample was peripheral blood, taken from a patient treated with radiotherapy plus ipilimumab. The origin of this receptor is a human donor with non-small cell lung cancer whose response to radiotherapy plus ipilimumab could not be evaluated. CDR3 amino acids: CASSDRAYEQYF. CDR3 sequence (DNA): TGTGCCAGCTCCGACAGGGCCTACGAGCAGTACTTC.